This TCR beta chain derives from a study of early T cells in non-severe SARS-CoV-2 infection. Attachment of unique molecular identifiers was made to individual cDNA molecules. TCRdb fed the 5' RACE reads into MiXCR, producing one record per CDR3 protein. The data contain about 98,000 distinct CDR3 sequences, approximately 14% of them singletons. This clonotype is a singleton in its sample. Trimming stripped 1 base from V and 1 base from J, with 14 bases between. The CDR3 covers 17 residues. The germline gives CDR1 SGHAT, CDR2 FQNNGV. The origin of this receptor is an adult who was a healthcare worker with PCR-confirmed SARS-CoV-2 infection or an uninfected control (not recorded which). Source material: whole blood. V gene TRBV11-2 combines with J gene TRBJ2-1, with a tentative D call TRBD1 (6 bases). CDR3 nucleotide sequence: TGTGCCAGCAGCTTAGGGGCCCAACAGGGTTCCTACAATGAGCAGTTCTTC. It is translated as CASSLGAQQGSYNEQFF. Variable domain in full (rest from reference TRBV11-2 and TRBJ2-1): EAGVAQSPRYKIIEKRQSVAFWCNPISGHATLYWYQQILGQGPKLLIQFQNNGVVDDSQLPKDRFSAERLKGVDSTLKIQPAKLEDSAVYLCASSLGAQQGSYNEQFFGPGTRLTVL.